The next 12 T cell receptor beta chains were all read from a single sample in a study of post-analysis software for immune sequencing data. The study's findings and limits: Controls had lower frequencies than patients of a handful of TRBV segments, which included TRBV5-6, TRBV5-1 and TRBV20-1.

Unique molecular identifiers were built into the TCR beta cDNA libraries. TCRdb analysed the PCR reads with MiXCR anew, one entry per CDR3 protein. Among 700,000 to 900,000 distinct CDR3 sequences listed, 46% were seen once. Antigens for these TCRs are unknown. Sequenced sample: blood. The receptors here all came from a girl between 10 and 17 years old with multiple sclerosis.

The chain links TRBV5-8 to TRBJ2-3; D is perhaps TRBD1 (6 bases). Germline values: CDR1 SGHTS, CDR2 YDEGEE. There are 14 residues in the CDR3. With 2 bases removed from V and 3 bases from J, the gap between germline ends came to 10 bases. The CDR3 DNA reads as TGTGCCAGCAGCTTACAGGGTACGACAGATACGCAGTATTTT. This codes for CASSLQGTTDTQYF. The full variable domain, completed using reference TRBV5-8 and TRBJ2-3, is EAGVTQSPTHLIKTRGQQATLRCSPISGHTSVYWYQQALGLGLQFLLWYDEGEERNRGNFPPRFSGRQFPNYSSELNVNALELEDSALYLCASSLQGTTDTQYFGPGTRLTVL.

CDR3 residues: CASSFVGEQPQHF. The DNA for the CDR3 is TGTGCCAGCAGCTTTGTAGGGGAACAGCCCCAGCATTTT. The chain has TRBV7-2 and TRBJ1-5; weak D call: TRBD1 (5 bases). The germline V gene has CDR1 SGHTA and CDR2 FQGNSA. V dropped 3 bases and J dropped 7 bases, with 10 bases sitting between them. The CDR3 covers 13 residues.

J is TRBJ2-7 and V is TRBV11-1, with D unclear. The germline V gene encodes CDR1 SGHAT and CDR2 FQDESV (reference sequence). V was trimmed by 5 bases and J by 1 base, leaving 15 bases between them. This CDR3 is built from 15 residues. The CDR3 loop is CASSPYRAKSYEQYF. DNA for the CDR3: TGTGCCAGCAGCCCGTACCGGGCCAAATCCTACGAGCAGTACTTC.

This clonotype was seen only a few times. J is TRBJ2-1 and V is TRBV10-3; D gene unclear. Trimming shortened V by 4 bases and J by 10 bases, and 11 bases separated the two germline ends. Germline V gene lookup returns CDR1 ENHRY and CDR2 SYGVKD. The CDR3 has 12 residues. This chain's CDR3 is CAISVARGEQFF. CDR3 nucleotides: TGTGCCATCAGTGTGGCCCGTGGGGAGCAGTTCTTC.

There are a few counts of this clonotype. The genes are TRBV15 and TRBJ2-1; D is uncertain. Germline values: CDR1 LNHNV, CDR2 YYDKDF (reference sequence). The CDR3 spans 13 residues. V lost 0 bases and J 7 bases, leaving 7 bases between the germline ends. CDR3 DNA sequence: TGTGCCACCAGCAGAGAGGGCGGTAATGAGCAGTTCTTC. It specifies CATSREGGNEQFF.

This clonotype was picked up a small number of times. The chain has TRBV20-1 and TRBJ2-3; D ambiguous. V was trimmed by 0 bases and J by 4 bases, leaving 5 bases between them. This CDR3 is built from 12 residues. Germline values: CDR1 DFQATT, CDR2 SNEGSKA (reference sequence). As DNA, the CDR3 is TGCAGTGCTAGAGAGGCGTCAGATACGCAGTATTTT. As protein: CSAREASDTQYF.

The CDR3 region is CASSLGQKQYF. The CDR3 bases are TGTGCCAGCAGCTTGGGACAGAAGCAGTACTTC. The V and J genes are TRBV7-2 and TRBJ2-7; 7 nucleotides align to TRBD1. J gave up 8 bases and V 3 bases, and 1 base lay outside the gene matches. The CDR3 extends over 11 amino acids. Germline assignment: CDR1 SGHTA and CDR2 FQGNSA.

This clonotype was detected only a few times. J is TRBJ2-7 and V is TRBV29-1; D is possibly TRBD2 (6 bases). V was clipped by 4 bases and J by 3 bases, with 16 bases between them. This CDR3 region has 14 residues. Germline loops: CDR1 SQVTM, CDR2 ANQGSEA. The CDR3 loop reads CSVVRLRGYYEQYF. CDR3 sequence (DNA): TGCAGCGTTGTCCGTCTTCGGGGGTACTACGAGCAGTACTTC.

The V gene is TRBV6-5, the J gene TRBJ1-2; D is uncertain. This CDR3 has 12 residues. V dropped 6 bases and J dropped 8 bases, with 13 bases sitting between them. The germline CDR1 and CDR2 sequences are MNHEY and SVGAGI. The DNA of the CDR3 is TGTGCCAGCAGCCGACCCGGTGAGGGCTACACCTTC. This encodes CASSRPGEGYTF.

The chain's CDR3 is CASRRESSYNEQFF. The DNA for the CDR3 is TGCGCCAGCAGACGGGAGAGCTCCTACAATGAGCAGTTCTTC. The J gene is TRBJ2-1, the V gene TRBV5-1, with TRBD2 as a possible D gene (6 bases). This CDR3 is built from 14 residues. Germline V gene sequence: CDR1 SGHRS, CDR2 YFSETQ. Trimming cost V 5 bases and J 0 bases, with 9 bases left between them. The full variable domain, with the rest looked up from reference TRBV5-1 and TRBJ2-1, is KAGVTQTPRYLIKTRGQQVTLSCSPISGHRSVSWYQQTPGQGLQFLFEYFSETQRNKGNFPGRFSGRQFSNSRSEMNVSTLELGDSALYLCASRRESSYNEQFFGPGTRLTVL.

The chain joins TRBV5-1 to TRBJ1-2; TRBD1 is a possible D gene (5 bases). Trimming left V 4 bases short and J 8 bases short, with 18 bases between. The CDR3 consists of 14 residues. The germline CDR1 and CDR2 sequences are SGHRS and YFSETQ. The DNA of the CDR3 is TGCGCCAGCAGCCTCGGGACGGACTGGGGAGGCTACACCTTC. It translates to CASSLGTDWGGYTF.

The V gene is TRBV4-1, the J gene TRBJ2-1; TRBD1 matches at 9 bases. Trimming cost V 0 bases and J 6 bases; bases outside gene matches: 6. Germline loops: CDR1 MGHRA, CDR2 YSYEKL. The CDR3 is made up of 16 amino acids. The CDR3 DNA reads as TGCGCCAGCAGCCAAGATCTAGGACAGGGGCGCAATGAGCAGTTCTTC. Its protein is CASSQDLGQGRNEQFF.